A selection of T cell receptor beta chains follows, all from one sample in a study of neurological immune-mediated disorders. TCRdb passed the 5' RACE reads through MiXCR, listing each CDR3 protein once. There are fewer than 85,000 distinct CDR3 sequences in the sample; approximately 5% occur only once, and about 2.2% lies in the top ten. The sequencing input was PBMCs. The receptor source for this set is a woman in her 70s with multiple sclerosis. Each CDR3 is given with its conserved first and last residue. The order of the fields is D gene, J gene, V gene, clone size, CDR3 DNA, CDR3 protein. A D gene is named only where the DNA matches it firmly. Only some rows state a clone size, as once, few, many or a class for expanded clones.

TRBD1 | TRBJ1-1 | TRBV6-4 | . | TGTGCCAGCAGTGACTCTTACAGGGGAACTGAAGCTTTCTTT | CASSDSYRGTEAFF
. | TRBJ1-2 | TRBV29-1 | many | TGCAGCGTTTCGGAGGGCCGATATGGCTACACCTTC | CSVSEGRYGYTF
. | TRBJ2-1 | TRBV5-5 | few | TGTGCCAGCAGCCCGACCTACAATGAGCAGTTCTTC | CASSPTYNEQFF
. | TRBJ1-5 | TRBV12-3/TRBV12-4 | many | TGTGCCAGCAGTTCTACTTATCAGCCCCAGCATTTT | CASSSTYQPQHF
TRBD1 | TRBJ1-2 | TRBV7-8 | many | TGTGCCAGCAGTTTCGGGGGACAGGGGACCTATGGCTACACCTTC | CASSFGGQGTYGYTF
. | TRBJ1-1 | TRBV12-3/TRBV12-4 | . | TGTGCCAGCAGCTACGGACCAAGGACTTTCTTT | CASSYGPRTFF
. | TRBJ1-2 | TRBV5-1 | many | TGCGCCAGCAGCTTGGGGACACAAGTTGGGGGCTATGGCTACACCTTC | CASSLGTQVGGYGYTF
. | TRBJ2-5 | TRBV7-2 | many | TGTGCCAGCAGCGCAAACAGGTTACAAGAGACCCAGTACTTC | CASSANRLQETQYF
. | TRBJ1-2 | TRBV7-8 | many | TGTGCCAGCAGCTTAGATGGGGTTCCGGGGTACACCTTC | CASSLDGVPGYTF
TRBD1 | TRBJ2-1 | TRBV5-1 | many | TGCGCCAGCAGGCTACCCGGACAGGGGGAGTACAATGAGCAGTTCTTC | CASRLPGQGEYNEQFF
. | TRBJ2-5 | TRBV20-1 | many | TGCAGTGCCTCCCCGGGGGCGGGACGGGAGACCCAGTACTTC | CSASPGAGRETQYF
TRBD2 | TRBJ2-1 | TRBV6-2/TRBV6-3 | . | TGTGCCAGCAGTCCTCGGACTAGCGGGAGGGATGAGCAGTTCTTC | CASSPRTSGRDEQFF
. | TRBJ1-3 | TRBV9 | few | TGTGCCAGCAGTTATGCAGGGTCCTCTGGAAACACCATATATTTT | CASSYAGSSGNTIYF
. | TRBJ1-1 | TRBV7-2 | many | TGTGCCAGCAGCTCCACAGTGAACACTGAAGCTTTCTTT | CASSSTVNTEAFF
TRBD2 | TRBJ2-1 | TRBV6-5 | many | TGTGCCAGCAGTTACTCTACGGCGGGAGGGCCCTCTGAGCAGTTCTTC | CASSYSTAGGPSEQFF
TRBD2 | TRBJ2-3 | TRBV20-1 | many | TGCAGTGCCCTAACCCTTAGCGGGAGACGGACAGATACGCAGTATTTT | CSALTLSGRRTDTQYF